Below, one TCR beta chain is given with its context. Its antigen remains unidentified. The sample is drawn from a study of shared clonotypes between healthy human individuals. It was CD45RO-negative cells, positively selected for CCR7, that made up naive CD8 cells, with terminally differentiated effector memory CD45RA+ cells excluded. Broader study findings: Sampling covered nothing but blood. Tissue TCR repertoires likely differ from those found in blood. The sharing of 4.5% to 5% of naive CD4 clonotypes was seen across a few donors.

The table came from immunoSEQ multiplex PCR; TCRdb's copy has only in-frame clones and leaves some out. The repertoire holds about 2 million clones, with just under 95% as singletons. Germline CDR1 MNHNY, CDR2 SVGAGI (reference sequence). Deletions cut 0 bases from V and 3 bases from J, with 14 bases between. This CDR3 is built from 16 residues. This receptor was identified in a man younger than 35 in good health. Sequencing was carried out using naive CD8+ T cells sorted from blood. This sequence joins TRBV6-6 and TRBJ1-1; the D is unclear. CDR3 loop: CASSYSRLDPDTEAFF. The CDR3 DNA follows: TGTGCCAGCAGTTACTCGCGACTTGATCCAGACACTGAAGCTTTCTTT.